This note documents a single T cell receptor (beta chain) sequence. This record belongs to a study of blood T cell repertoires in COVID-19. Trimming took 6 bases from V and 0 from J, leaving 9 bases between them. The CDR3 has 15 amino acids. Germline V CDR1 and CDR2: KGHSH, LQKENI. Produced via immunoSEQ multiplex PCR; TCRdb's table is partial and in-frame only. The profile shows about 250,000 clones, about 90% of them singletons. The V gene is TRBV18, the J gene TRBJ2-6; D call uncertain. The sequenced material came from peripheral blood. The TCR was taken from a man younger than 35 with active or convalescent COVID-19. The CDR3 sequence: CASSRLPSGANVLTF. The CDR3 coding sequence is TGTGCCAGCTCGCGACTGCCCTCTGGGGCCAACGTCCTGACTTTC.